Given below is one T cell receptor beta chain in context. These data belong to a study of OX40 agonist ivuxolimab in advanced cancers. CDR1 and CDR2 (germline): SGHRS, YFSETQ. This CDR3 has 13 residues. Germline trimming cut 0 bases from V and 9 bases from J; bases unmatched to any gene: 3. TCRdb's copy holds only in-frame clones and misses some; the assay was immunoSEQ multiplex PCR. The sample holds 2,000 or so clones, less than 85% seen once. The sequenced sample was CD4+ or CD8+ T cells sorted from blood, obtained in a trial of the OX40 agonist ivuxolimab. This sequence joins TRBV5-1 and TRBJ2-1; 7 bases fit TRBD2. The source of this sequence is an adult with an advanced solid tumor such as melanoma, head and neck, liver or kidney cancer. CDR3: CASSLDGGSEQFF. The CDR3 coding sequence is TGCGCCAGCAGCTTGGACGGGGGGAGTGAGCAGTTCTTC.